This T cell receptor beta chain was captured in a study of T cells after yellow fever vaccination. In its sample, this clonotype was seen a few times. Mismatch with germline at one junction end may stem from a read error. TCRdb re-called the 5' RACE reads through MiXCR, storing one row per CDR3 protein. The sample holds just under 600,000 distinct CDR3 sequences; roughly 13% are singletons and the top ten take 11% to 15%. CDR1 SGHTA and CDR2 FQGNSA come from the germline V gene. The CDR3 has 12 amino acids. The TCR originated in a young man who received the YFV17D yellow fever vaccine. This chain links TRBV7-2 with TRBJ2-1, with 13 bases fitting TRBD2. The sequencing here drew on PBMCs, taken on the day of the yellow fever booster vaccination. DNA for the CDR3: TGTGCCAGCAGCCTACTAGCGGGAGGGCCGGTCTTC. It specifies CASSLLAGGPVF.